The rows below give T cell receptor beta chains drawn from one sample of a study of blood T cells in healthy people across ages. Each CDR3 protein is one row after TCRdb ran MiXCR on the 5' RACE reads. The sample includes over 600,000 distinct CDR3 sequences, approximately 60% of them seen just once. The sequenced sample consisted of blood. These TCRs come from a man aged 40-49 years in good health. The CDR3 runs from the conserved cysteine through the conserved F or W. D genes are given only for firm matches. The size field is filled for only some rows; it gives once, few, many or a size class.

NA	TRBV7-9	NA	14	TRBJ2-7	TGTGCCAGCAGCTTTAGTGGGAGGACATACGAGCAGTACTTC	CASSFSGRTYEQYF
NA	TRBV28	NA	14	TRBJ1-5	TGTGCCAGCAGTCCCAACAGCGACAATCAGCCCCAGCATTTT	CASSPNSDNQPQHF
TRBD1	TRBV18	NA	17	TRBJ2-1	TGTGCCAGCTCACCACTTATGACAGGGACCCCTCGGAATGAGCAGTTCTTC	CASSPLMTGTPRNEQFF
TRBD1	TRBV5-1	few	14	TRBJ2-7	TGCGCCAGCAGCTTGACAGGGGTTGGCGACGAGCAGTACTTC	CASSLTGVGDEQYF
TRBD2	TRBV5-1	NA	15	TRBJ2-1	TGCGCCAGCAGCTTAAGCGGGAGGGCCGTAGATGAGCAGTTCTTC	CASSLSGRAVDEQFF
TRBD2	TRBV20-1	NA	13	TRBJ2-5	TGCAGTGCTAGGGAGACTAGCATAGAGACCCAGTACTTC	CSARETSIETQYF
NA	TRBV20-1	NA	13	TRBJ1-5	TGCAGTGCTGGCGGGGGGCTCAATCAGCCCCAGCATTTT	CSAGGGLNQPQHF
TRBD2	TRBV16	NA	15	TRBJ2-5	TGTGCCAGCAGCCCCACTCGGGGGGGGCAAGAGACCCAGTACTTC	CASSPTRGGQETQYF
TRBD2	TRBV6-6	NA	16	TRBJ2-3	TGTACCAGCCCAACGTCCACTAGCGGGAGCACAGATACGCAGTATTTT	CTSPTSTSGSTDTQYF
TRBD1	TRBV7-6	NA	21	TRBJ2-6	TGTGCCAGCAGCTTAGCGGTGGGGGTCCGGGACAGGGAGTCTGGGGCCAACGTCCTGACTTTC	CASSLAVGVRDRESGANVLTF
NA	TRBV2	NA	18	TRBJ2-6	TGTGCCAGTGCCCGGTTCGCAGGGGTATACGCTGGGGCCAACGTCCTGACTTTC	CASARFAGVYAGANVLTF
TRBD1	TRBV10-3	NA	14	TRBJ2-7	TGTGCCATCAGTGGTCGGACAGGTACCTACGAGCAGTACTTC	CAISGRTGTYEQYF
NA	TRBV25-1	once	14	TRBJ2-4	TGTGCCAGCAGTGACCCAGGGGAATGGAACATTCAGTACTTC	CASSDPGEWNIQYF
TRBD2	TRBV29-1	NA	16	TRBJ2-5	TGCAGCGTCTCCCGAGGCTCTAGCGGGGTGGAAGAGACCCAGTACTTC	CSVSRGSSGVEETQYF
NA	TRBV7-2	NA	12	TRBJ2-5	TGTGCCAGCAGCCGCCCCGCGGGGACCCAGTACTTC	CASSRPAGTQYF
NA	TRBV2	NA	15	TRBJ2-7	TGTGCCAGCAATTGGGGGACAACTAGCTCCTACGAGCAGTACTTC	CASNWGTTSSYEQYF
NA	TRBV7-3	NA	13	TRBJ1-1	TGTGCCAGCAGCTTAAATGGGGACACTGAAGCTTTCTTT	CASSLNGDTEAFF
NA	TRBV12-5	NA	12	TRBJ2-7	TGTGCTAGTGGTTTCAAGGTTTACGAGCAGTACTTC	CASGFKVYEQYF
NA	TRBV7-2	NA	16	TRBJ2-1	TGTGCCAGCAGCTTAGGCGGGATTAACTCCTACAATGAGCAGTTCTTC	CASSLGGINSYNEQFF
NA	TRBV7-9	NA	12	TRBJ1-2	TGTGCCAGCAGGCTGGAAGAGGATGGCTACACCTTC	CASRLEEDGYTF
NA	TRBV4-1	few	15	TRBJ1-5	TGCGCCAGCAGCCAAGACCAGGGTAGCAATCAGCCCCAGCATTTT	CASSQDQGSNQPQHF
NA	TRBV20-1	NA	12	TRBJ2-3	TGCAGTGCTAGAGATGCGGGGAATACGCAGTATTTT	CSARDAGNTQYF
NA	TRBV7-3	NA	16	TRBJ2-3	TGTGCCAGCAGCTTGGGACTCCGCACTAACACAGATACGCAGTATTTT	CASSLGLRTNTDTQYF
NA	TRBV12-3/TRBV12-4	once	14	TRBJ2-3	TGTGCCAGCAGTAGGAGACCGGGCACAGATACGCAGTATTTT	CASSRRPGTDTQYF
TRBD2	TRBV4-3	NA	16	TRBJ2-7	TGCGCCAGCAGCCAAGGGTTGGTAGCGGGGGCATACGAGCAGTACTTC	CASSQGLVAGAYEQYF
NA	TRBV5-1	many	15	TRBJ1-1	TGCGCCAGCAGCTTTCAACAGAGGGTTAGCTCTGAAGCTTTCTTT	CASSFQQRVSSEAFF
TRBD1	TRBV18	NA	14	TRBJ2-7	TGTGCCAGCTCCTTATCGACAGGGGGCGACGAGCAGTACTTC	CASSLSTGGDEQYF
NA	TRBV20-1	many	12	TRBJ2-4	TGCAGTGCTAGAGATCTAGGGACACCTCAGTACTTC	CSARDLGTPQYF
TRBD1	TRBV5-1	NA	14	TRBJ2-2	TGCGCCAGCAGCTCGGGACAGGGGGGCCGGGAGCTGTTTTTT	CASSSGQGGRELFF
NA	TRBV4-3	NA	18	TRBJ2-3	TGCGCCAGCAGCCAAGACCCAGTTACAAGACTAGGCACAGATACGCAGTATTTT	CASSQDPVTRLGTDTQYF
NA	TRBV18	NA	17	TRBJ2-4	TGTGCCAGCTCACCACGCGTCAGCGGAATAGCCAAAAACATTCAGTACTTC	CASSPRVSGIAKNIQYF
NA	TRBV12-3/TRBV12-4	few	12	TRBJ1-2	TGTGCCAGCAGTTTCGGGTCTGGAGGCTACACCTTC	CASSFGSGGYTF
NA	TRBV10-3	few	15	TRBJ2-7	TGTGCCATCAGTGACCGGACAGAGGATTTATACGAGCAGTACTTC	CAISDRTEDLYEQYF
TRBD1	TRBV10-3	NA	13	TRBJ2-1	TGTGCCATCAGCCCGGGACAGACCGATGAGCAGTTCTTC	CAISPGQTDEQFF
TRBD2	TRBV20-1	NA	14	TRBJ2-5	TGCAGTGCTAGGCGGGAGGGCCTCGGGGAGACCCAGTACTTC	CSARREGLGETQYF
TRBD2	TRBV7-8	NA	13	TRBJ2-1	TGTGCCAGCAGCTTTGCGGGGCGGGAGACCCAGTTCTTC	CASSFAGRETQFF
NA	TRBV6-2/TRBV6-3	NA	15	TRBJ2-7	TGTGCCAGCAGTCCGGTGGGCTATAGCTCCTACGAGCAGTACTTC	CASSPVGYSSYEQYF
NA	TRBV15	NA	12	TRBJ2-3	TGTGCCACCAGCAGAGACGCGGGGCCGCAGTATTTT	CATSRDAGPQYF
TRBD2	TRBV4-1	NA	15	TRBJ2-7	TGCGCCAGCAGCCAAGCTAGCGGGACTACCTACGAGCAGTACTTC	CASSQASGTTYEQYF
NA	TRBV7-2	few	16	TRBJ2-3	TGTGCCAGCAGCTTAGAGGTGGGGGGTAGCACAGATACGCAGTATTTT	CASSLEVGGSTDTQYF
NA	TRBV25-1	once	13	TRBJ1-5	TGTGCCAGCAGACAGGAGGCGTTGGGGCCCCAGCATTTT	CASRQEALGPQHF
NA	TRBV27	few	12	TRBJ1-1	TGTGCCAGCAGTTTAGGGACGGGTGAAGCTTTCTTT	CASSLGTGEAFF
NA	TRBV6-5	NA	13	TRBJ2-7	TGTGCCAGCAGTTATGAGGGGACCTACGAGCAGTACTTC	CASSYEGTYEQYF
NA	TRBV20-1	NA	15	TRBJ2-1	TGCAGTGCTAGAGCTACCGTCGGGACCTACAATGAGCAGTTCTTC	CSARATVGTYNEQFF
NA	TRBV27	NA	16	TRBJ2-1	TGTGCCAGCAGTTCGTCCCTCCCGCACACAGGTATTGCCACGTTCTTC	CASSSSLPHTGIATFF
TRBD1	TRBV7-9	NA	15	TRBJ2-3	TGTGCCAACAGCCCTTCGACAGGGGGGTCAGATACGCAGTATTTT	CANSPSTGGSDTQYF
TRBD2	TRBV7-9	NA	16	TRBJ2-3	TGTGCCAGCAGCCAGTATGGCGGGGGGGGAACAGATACGCAGTATTTT	CASSQYGGGGTDTQYF
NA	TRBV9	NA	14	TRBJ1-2	TGTGCCAGCAGCGTAGGGCAGGGAAGGGGCATCTACACCTTC	CASSVGQGRGIYTF
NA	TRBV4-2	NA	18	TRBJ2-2	TGTGCCAGCAGCCAAGATATCCCCGGGAGTATTGGTACCGGGGAGCTGTTTTTT	CASSQDIPGSIGTGELFF
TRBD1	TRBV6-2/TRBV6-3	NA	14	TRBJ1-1	TGTGCCAGCAGTCGGGACAGGAGGGACGCTGAAGCTTTCTTT	CASSRDRRDAEAFF
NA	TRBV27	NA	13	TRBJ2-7	TGTGCCAGCAGTTTCCGGGGCGCCTACGAGCAGTACTTC	CASSFRGAYEQYF
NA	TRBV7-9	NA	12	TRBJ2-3	TGTGCCAGCAGCTTAATGGCAGATACGCAGTATTTT	CASSLMADTQYF
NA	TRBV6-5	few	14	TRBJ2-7	TGTGCCAGCAGTTACGTGGCGGGTGCCCCCGAGCAGTACTTC	CASSYVAGAPEQYF